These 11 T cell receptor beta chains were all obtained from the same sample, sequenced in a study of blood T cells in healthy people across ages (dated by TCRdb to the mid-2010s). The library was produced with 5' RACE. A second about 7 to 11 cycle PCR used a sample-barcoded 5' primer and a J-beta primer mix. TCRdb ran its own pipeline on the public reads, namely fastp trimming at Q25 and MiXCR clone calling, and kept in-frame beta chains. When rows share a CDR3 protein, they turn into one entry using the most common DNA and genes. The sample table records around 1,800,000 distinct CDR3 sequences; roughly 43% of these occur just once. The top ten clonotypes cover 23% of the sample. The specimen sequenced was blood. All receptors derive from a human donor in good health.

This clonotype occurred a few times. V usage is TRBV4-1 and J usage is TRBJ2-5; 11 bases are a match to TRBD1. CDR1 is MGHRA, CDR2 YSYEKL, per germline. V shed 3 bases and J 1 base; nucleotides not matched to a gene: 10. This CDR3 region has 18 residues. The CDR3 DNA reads TGCGCCAGCAGCCATATACTGAAAGGGACAGGGGGCCAAGAGACCCAGTACTTC. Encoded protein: CASSHILKGTGGQETQYF.

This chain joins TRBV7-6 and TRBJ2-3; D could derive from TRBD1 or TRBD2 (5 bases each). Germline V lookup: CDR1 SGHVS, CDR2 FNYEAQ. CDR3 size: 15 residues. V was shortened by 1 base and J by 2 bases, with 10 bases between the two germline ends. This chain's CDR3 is CASSLGDGTTDTQYF. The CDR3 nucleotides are TGTGCCAGCAGCTTAGGGGACGGAACCACAGATACGCAGTATTTT.

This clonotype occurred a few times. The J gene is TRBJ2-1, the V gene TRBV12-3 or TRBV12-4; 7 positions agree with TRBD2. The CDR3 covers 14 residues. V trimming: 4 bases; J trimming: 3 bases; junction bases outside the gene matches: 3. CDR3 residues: CASSSGGGYNEQFF. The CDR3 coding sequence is TGTGCCAGCAGTTCAGGCGGGGGCTACAATGAGCAGTTCTTC.

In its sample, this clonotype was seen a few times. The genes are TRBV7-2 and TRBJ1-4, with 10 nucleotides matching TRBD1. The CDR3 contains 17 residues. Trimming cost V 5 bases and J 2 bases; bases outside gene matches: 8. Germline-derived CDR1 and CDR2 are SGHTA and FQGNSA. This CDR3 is CASSPRDRGPTNEKLFF. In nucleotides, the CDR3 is TGTGCCAGCAGCCCCCGGGACAGGGGACCTACTAATGAAAAACTGTTTTTT.

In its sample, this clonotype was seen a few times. The CDR3 DNA reads as TGTGCCAGCAGTTCTGAGGGGTGGGTGTGGAATGAGCAGTTCTTC. Protein: CASSSEGWVWNEQFF. The J gene is TRBJ2-1, the V gene TRBV27; D may be TRBD1 or TRBD2 (5 bases each). The ends were cut back, 4 bases at V and 7 bases at J, with 17 bases in the middle. The CDR3 covers 15 residues. Germline V lookup: CDR1 MNHEY, CDR2 SMNVEV (reference sequence).

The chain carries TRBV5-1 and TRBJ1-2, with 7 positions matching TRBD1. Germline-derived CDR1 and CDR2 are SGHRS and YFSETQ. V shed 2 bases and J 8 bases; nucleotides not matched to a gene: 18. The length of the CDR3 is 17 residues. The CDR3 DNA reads TGCGCCAGCAGCTTCTCTCCAGGGAGAGACAGGGATATAGGCTACACCTTC. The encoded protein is CASSFSPGRDRDIGYTF.

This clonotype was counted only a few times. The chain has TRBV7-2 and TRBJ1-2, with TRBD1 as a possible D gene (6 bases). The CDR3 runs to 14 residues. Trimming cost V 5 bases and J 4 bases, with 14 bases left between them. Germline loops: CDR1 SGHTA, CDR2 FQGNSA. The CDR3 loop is CASSARGGTYGYTF. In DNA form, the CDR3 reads TGTGCCAGCAGCGCCAGAGGGGGGACCTATGGCTACACCTTC.

The CDR3 DNA reads as TGTGCCATCAGGCTTGGACTAGCGGGGGAGACCTACGAGCAGTACTTC. It codes for CAIRLGLAGETYEQYF. This rearrangement joins TRBV10-3 to TRBJ2-4; 13 bases are a match to TRBD2. The end of the DNA aligns better with TRBJ2-7, so the J call may be wrong. The CDR3 has 16 amino acids. Germline values: CDR1 ENHRY, CDR2 SYGVKD.

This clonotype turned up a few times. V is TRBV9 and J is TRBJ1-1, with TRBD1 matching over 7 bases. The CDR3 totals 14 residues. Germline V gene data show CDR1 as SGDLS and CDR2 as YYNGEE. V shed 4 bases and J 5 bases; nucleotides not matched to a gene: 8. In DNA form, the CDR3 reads TGTGCCAGCAGCCCTAGGGGGCTGGGGACTGAAGCTTTCTTT. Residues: CASSPRGLGTEAFF.

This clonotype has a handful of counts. CDR3 sequence (DNA): TGCAGCGTAAGGACAGGGGGCAACTCCTACGAGCAGTACTTC. This translates into CSVRTGGNSYEQYF. V is TRBV29-1 and J is TRBJ2-7; the match to TRBD1 covers 11 bases. J was trimmed by 0 bases and V by 6 bases; bases with no gene match: 4. CDR3 length: 14 amino acids. The germline gives CDR1 SQVTM, CDR2 ANQGSEA.

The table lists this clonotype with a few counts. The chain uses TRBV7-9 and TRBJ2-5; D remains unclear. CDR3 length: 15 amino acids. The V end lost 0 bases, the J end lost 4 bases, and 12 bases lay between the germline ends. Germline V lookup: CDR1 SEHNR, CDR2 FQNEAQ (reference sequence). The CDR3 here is CASSLALAEVETQYF. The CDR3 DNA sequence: TGTGCCAGCAGCTTAGCGCTGGCAGAGGTAGAGACCCAGTACTTC.